The 23 T cell receptor beta chains reported below all come from one sample, sequenced in a study of brain T cells in children with intractable seizures. Produced via immunoSEQ multiplex PCR; TCRdb's table is partial and in-frame only. The profile shows approximately 77,000 clones, approximately 94% of them singletons. The source material was peripheral blood, sampled at surgery. These receptors all stem from a boy in the first two years of life with tuberous sclerosis and intractable seizures.

The chain uses TRBV4-1 and TRBJ2-7, with 7 bases identical to TRBD2. The CDR3 runs to 13 residues. Per the germline V gene, CDR1 is MGHRA and CDR2 is YSYEKL. With 3 bases clipped from V and 6 bases from J, the junction kept 5 bases outside the gene matches. The CDR3 bases are TGCGCCAGCAGCCAGCCTACTAGCGCCGAGCAGTACTTC. It specifies CASSQPTSAEQYF.

The V gene is TRBV5-4, the J gene TRBJ2-1; 11 nucleotides match TRBD2. The trim removed 4 bases at V and 0 bases at J, leaving 3 bases unmatched. CDR3 length: 16 amino acids. CDR1 and CDR2 (germline): SGHNT, YYREEE (reference sequence). CDR3: CASSVTSGSSYNEQFF. In DNA, the CDR3 is TGTGCCAGCAGCGTCACTAGCGGGAGCTCCTACAATGAGCAGTTCTTC. The full variable domain, in which reference TRBV5-4 and TRBJ2-1 provide the parts outside the CDR3, is ETGVTQSPTHLIKTRGQQVTLRCSSQSGHNTVSWYQQALGQGPQFIFQYYREEENGRGNFPPRFSGLQFPNYSSELNVNALELDDSALYLCASSVTSGSSYNEQFFGPGTRLTVL.

A single count supports this clone. The chain links TRBV6-5 to TRBJ2-3; 7 nucleotides align to TRBD2. V lost 4 bases, J lost 2 bases, and 9 bases stayed unmatched. Germline V gene data show CDR1 as MNHEY and CDR2 as SVGAGI. The CDR3 is 16 amino acids. CDR3 amino acids: CASSSSGSGVTDTQYF. DNA of the CDR3: TGTGCCAGCAGTTCCTCGGGGAGCGGGGTCACAGATACGCAGTATTTT.

V gene TRBV7-9 combines with J gene TRBJ1-1; D call uncertain. The germline V gene has CDR1 SEHNR and CDR2 FQNEAQ (reference sequence). The CDR3 is 14 amino acids. V lost 3 bases and J lost 2, with 10 bases in between. CDR3 sequence: CASSFHRGNTEAFF. The CDR3 DNA follows: TGTGCCAGCAGCTTCCATCGGGGAAACACTGAAGCTTTCTTT.

The V and J genes are TRBV19 and TRBJ1-1; D not resolved. Germline CDR1 is LNHDA and CDR2 is SQIVND (reference sequence). CDR3 length equals 12 residues. The V end was cut by 3 bases, the J end by 4 bases, with 6 bases between. This chain's CDR3 is CASSIAATEAFF. The CDR3 DNA sequence: TGTGCCAGTAGTATCGCTGCCACTGAAGCTTTCTTT.

The chain is built from TRBV25-1 and TRBJ1-2; D is unresolved. Looked up from germline, CDR1 is MGHDK and CDR2 is SYGVNS. Trimming cost V 6 bases and J 1 base, with 9 bases left between them. The length of the CDR3 is 13 residues. CDR3 in amino acids: CASRLTDNYGYTF. CDR3 sequence (DNA): TGTGCCAGCAGATTGACGGATAACTATGGCTACACCTTC.

The count of this clone is one. The rearrangement uses TRBV19 and TRBJ1-1; D gene uncertain. V was clipped by 3 bases and J by 0 bases, with 11 bases between them. CDR1 is LNHDA, CDR2 SQIVND, per germline (reference sequence). This CDR3 spans 15 amino acids. CDR3 nucleotides: TGTGCCAGTAGTATCCTTGTGGCGGTGAACACTGAAGCTTTCTTT. This translates into CASSILVAVNTEAFF. Full variable domain (rest looked up from reference TRBV19 and TRBJ1-1): DGGITQSPKYLFRKEGQNVTLSCEQNLNHDAMYWYRQDPGQGLRLIYYSQIVNDFQKGDIAEGYSVSREKKESFPLTVTSAQKNPTAFYLCASSILVAVNTEAFFGQGTRLTVV.

This clone appeared a single time. The V and J genes are TRBV12-3 or TRBV12-4 and TRBJ2-1; D remains unclear. V lost 3 bases and J lost 4, with 7 bases in between. This CDR3 region has 13 residues. CDR3 region: CASSLKEYNEQFF. The CDR3 bases are TGTGCCAGCAGTTTGAAGGAGTACAATGAGCAGTTCTTC.

The chain links TRBV6-5 to TRBJ2-7; the D is unclear. The V gene lost 0 bases and the J gene lost 2 bases, with 5 bases spanning the gap. Per germline, CDR1 MNHEY and CDR2 SVGAGI. This CDR3 is built from 13 residues. The CDR3 DNA reads TGTGCCAGCAGTTACTCCAGGACCTACGAGCAGTACTTC. Amino acids: CASSYSRTYEQYF.

CDR3: CAWRLAAGETQYF. Written as DNA, the CDR3 is TGTGCCTGGAGGCTAGCGGCTGGGGAGACCCAGTACTTC. The V and J genes are TRBV30 and TRBJ2-5, with 7 positions matching TRBD2. Germline loops: CDR1 GTSNPN, CDR2 SVGIG (reference sequence). This CDR3 region has 13 residues. V gave up 3 bases and J gave up 5 bases; unmatched junction bases: 6.

This clone was recorded once. The V call is TRBV7-6, the J call TRBJ2-3, with D maybe TRBD1 (5 bases). V was cut by 2 bases and J by 1 base, with 10 bases left in between. The CDR3 is made up of 15 amino acids. Germline V CDR1 and CDR2: SGHVS, FNYEAQ. CDR3 bases: TGTGCCAGCAGCTTAAGGGGAACTGGCACAGATACGCAGTATTTT. It is translated as CASSLRGTGTDTQYF.

The sample holds one count of this clone. The genes are TRBV12-3 or TRBV12-4 and TRBJ2-1, with 8 bases aligning to TRBD2. The CDR3 extends over 13 amino acids. The V and J ends lost 3 bases and 12 bases, in that order; junction bases with no gene match: 7. DNA of the CDR3: TGTGCCAGCAGTTTCCAAGGAACTAGCGGGCAGTTCTTC. Its translation is CASSFQGTSGQFF.

The rearrangement uses TRBV9 and TRBJ2-7; no clear D. The ends were cut back, 0 bases at V and 6 bases at J, with 13 bases in the middle. This CDR3 has 14 amino acids. Germline CDR1 is SGDLS and CDR2 is YYNGEE. The CDR3 sequence is CASSVEARGGEQYF. The CDR3 nucleotides are TGTGCCAGCAGCGTAGAGGCCAGAGGTGGCGAGCAGTACTTC.

This chain joins TRBV7-9 and TRBJ2-5, with 7 bases identical to TRBD2. With 3 bases clipped from V and 1 base from J, the junction kept 2 bases outside the gene matches. CDR1 SEHNR and CDR2 FQNEAQ come from the germline V gene (reference sequence). The CDR3 is 14 residues long. Here the CDR3 DNA reads TGTGCCAGCAGCTTGACGGGGGGCCAAGAGACCCAGTACTTC. The encoded protein is CASSLTGGQETQYF.

The J gene is TRBJ2-3, the V gene TRBV6-1; 9 bases match TRBD1. The CDR3 has 14 amino acids. With V trimmed by 3 bases and J by 4 bases, 2 bases remained unmatched. Germline lookup yields CDR1 MNHNS and CDR2 SASEGT. DNA for the CDR3: TGTGCCAGCAGTGACGGGACAGGGTCAGATACGCAGTATTTT. The encoded protein is CASSDGTGSDTQYF.

This clone came up once. This chain connects TRBV5-4 to TRBJ2-3, with TRBD1 identical over 7 bases. The CDR3 covers 13 residues. CDR1 is SGHNT and CDR2 is YYREEE in the germline V gene (reference sequence). J was trimmed by 4 bases and V by 5 bases; bases with no gene match: 4. The CDR3 region is CASRRQGPDTQYF. In DNA form, the CDR3 reads TGTGCCAGCAGGCGACAGGGCCCAGATACGCAGTATTTT.

This chain uses TRBV9 with TRBJ2-1; 11 bases match TRBD2. Germline trimming cut 2 bases from V and 5 bases from J; bases unmatched to any gene: 6. The V gene's germline CDR1 is SGDLS and CDR2 YYNGEE. This CDR3 is built from 16 residues. The CDR3 region is CASSVLAGGLHNEQFF. The CDR3, as DNA: TGTGCCAGCAGCGTTCTAGCGGGGGGCCTTCACAATGAGCAGTTCTTC.

The chain uses TRBV7-9 and TRBJ1-5, with D tentatively TRBD1 (6 bases). This CDR3 has 14 residues. Between the trimmed V and J ends, which lost 2 bases and 3 bases, there was a span of 8 bases. Per the germline V gene, CDR1 is SEHNR and CDR2 is FQNEAQ (reference sequence). The CDR3 DNA reads TGTGCCAGCAGCTTAACAGGGAACAATCAGCCCCAGCATTTT. Translating gives CASSLTGNNQPQHF. The full variable domain, in which reference TRBV7-9 and TRBJ1-5 provide the parts outside the CDR3, is DTGVSQNPRHKITKRGQNVTFRCDPISEHNRLYWYRQTLGQGPEFLTYFQNEAQLEKSRLLSDRFSAERPKGSFSTLEIQRTEQGDSAMYLCASSLTGNNQPQHFGDGTRLSIL.

The V gene is TRBV4-1, the J gene TRBJ2-2, with D perhaps TRBD2 (6 bases). Looked up from germline, CDR1 is MGHRA and CDR2 is YSYEKL. This CDR3 contains 19 residues. Trimming shortened V by 6 bases and J by 2 bases, and 25 bases separated the two germline ends. The CDR3 sequence is CASRPRDFTGVSNTGELFF. Written as DNA, the CDR3 is TGCGCCAGCAGGCCCCGGGACTTCACGGGTGTGAGCAACACCGGGGAGCTGTTTTTT.

V gene TRBV6-5 combines with J gene TRBJ1-2; D is possibly TRBD1 (5 bases). Germline V CDR1 and CDR2: MNHEY, SVGAGI. V was pared by 3 bases and J by 4 bases, with 6 bases between. The CDR3 totals 12 residues. This CDR3 is CASSYTGYGYTF. The CDR3 nucleotides read TGTGCCAGCAGTTATACAGGCTATGGCTACACCTTC.

This clone was found a few times. V gene TRBV19 combines with J gene TRBJ2-7; 10 bases are a match to TRBD1. The CDR3 totals 15 residues. Germline V gene data show CDR1 as LNHDA and CDR2 as SQIVND (reference sequence). V was pared by 1 base and J by 3 bases, with 3 bases of the junction left unmatched. The CDR3 here is CASSIAGTGDYEQYF. DNA for the CDR3: TGTGCCAGTAGTATAGCCGGGACAGGGGACTACGAGCAGTACTTC.

The gene calls are TRBV5-1 and TRBJ2-2; possibly TRBD2 for D (6 bases). The CDR3 is made up of 15 amino acids. Trimming removed 4 bases at V and 1 base at J, with 11 bases between. CDR1 is SGHRS, CDR2 YFSETQ, per germline. CDR3 nucleotides: TGCGCCAGCAGCCCTCTAGCGAAGAACACCGGGGAGCTGTTTTTT. It is translated as CASSPLAKNTGELFF.

Comments on this clone: Other DNA sequences from this sample encode an identical CDR3 as well. The chain couples TRBV12-3 or TRBV12-4 to TRBJ1-5; D not resolved. The CDR3 has 13 residues. V lost 3 bases, J lost 1 base, and 4 bases lay in between. CDR3 sequence (DNA): TGTGCCAGCAGTTTGGGAAGCAATCAGCCCCAGCATTTT. This translates into CASSLGSNQPQHF.